Described below is a single T cell receptor (beta chain) sequence and its context. Germline-derived CDR1 and CDR2 are MNHEY and SVGAGI. The CDR3 spans 15 residues. V was clipped by 4 bases and J by 5 bases, with 18 bases between them. This specimen belongs to a study of shared clonotypes between healthy human individuals. In the original processing: Junction-only sequences produced by ImmunoSEQ had no quality scores, so filtering differed. Measured with immunoSEQ multiplex PCR; TCRdb has only the in-frame clones, and not every one. The D gene and trimming were derived from the DNA, and the V and J assignments and clone size from that table. Here the sample spans more than 2 million clones, 85% to 95% being singletons.

The chain combines TRBV6-5 with TRBJ2-7; perhaps D is TRBD1 or TRBD2 (6 bases each). The origin of this receptor is a man aged 18-30 years in good health. Material: naive CD4+ T cells sorted from blood. Subset described: CD45RA+ positively selected. The CDR3 loop reads CASSSLQGGGHEQYF. The DNA for the CDR3 is TGTGCCAGCAGTTCATTACAAGGGGGAGGTCACGAGCAGTACTTC.